Presented here are 22 T cell receptor beta chains from one specimen sequenced in a study of T cells in localized non-small cell lung cancer (dated by TCRdb to 2020 to 2021). Library creation used the immunoSEQ multiplex PCR assay. TCRdb mirrors the immuneACCESS table, restricted to in-frame sequences. Some clones are absent from its copies; in checked studies, under half trace to an unresolved V gene, and the reason for the others is unknown. The sample table shows about 40,000 clones, and approximately 86% are seen once. The top ten constitute around 3.8% of the sample. The sequencing here drew on peripheral blood, taken before any cancer treatment. These TCRs come from a man aged 18 to 49 with stage I lung adenocarcinoma.

The genes are TRBV7-9 and TRBJ2-1, with 12 nucleotides matching TRBD2. With 5 bases clipped from V and 7 bases from J, the junction kept 9 bases outside the gene matches. The CDR3 has 16 amino acids. The germline V gene encodes CDR1 SEHNR and CDR2 FQNEAQ (reference sequence). As DNA, the CDR3 is TGTGCCAGCAGCCTAATTACTAGCGGGGGGAAAAATGAGCAGTTCTTC. It is translated as CASSLITSGGKNEQFF.

This chain links TRBV7-2 with TRBJ1-4; D may be TRBD1 (6 bases). V was pared by 2 bases and J by 4 bases, with 11 bases between. Per the germline V gene, CDR1 is SGHTA and CDR2 is FQGNSA. The CDR3 covers 15 residues. The CDR3 protein is CASSLSGANNEKLFF. CDR3 sequence (DNA): TGTGCCAGCAGCTTATCAGGGGCCAATAATGAAAAACTGTTTTTT.

The chain joins TRBV6-1 to TRBJ2-5; no definite D call. There are 13 residues in the CDR3. Looked up from germline, CDR1 is MNHNS and CDR2 is SASEGT. Trimming took off 5 bases at V and 2 bases at J, with 9 bases between the two ends. CDR3 amino acids: CASSKHRQETQYF. For the CDR3, the DNA is TGTGCCAGCAGTAAACACCGACAAGAGACCCAGTACTTC.

This chain links TRBV5-1 with TRBJ2-2; the D gene is possibly TRBD1 (6 bases). The germline gives CDR1 SGHRS, CDR2 YFSETQ. The CDR3 is made up of 16 amino acids. V lost 3 bases, J lost 0 bases, and 12 bases lay in between. CDR3: CASSYPTGSNTGELFF. The CDR3 DNA is TGCGCCAGCAGCTATCCGACAGGTTCGAACACCGGGGAGCTGTTTTTT.

This clone was seen just once. The CDR3 nucleotides read TGCGCCAGCAGCTTGACGGTTGGTACGGCGACAGGTCCGGGCTATGGCTACACCTTC. It is translated as CASSLTVGTATGPGYGYTF. The chain combines TRBV5-1 with TRBJ1-2; tentative D call: TRBD1 (6 bases). Trimming shortened V by 1 base and J by 4 bases, and 26 bases separated the two germline ends. Germline CDR1 SGHRS, CDR2 YFSETQ. This CDR3 has 19 residues.

V and J are TRBV6-1 and TRBJ1-6, with 7 bases matching TRBD1. The J segment lost 6 bases and the V segment lost 4 bases, leaving 9 bases of the junction unmatched. Per the germline V gene, CDR1 is MNHNS and CDR2 is SASEGT. The CDR3 extends over 16 amino acids. CDR3 in amino acids: CASSADRESFNSPLHF. CDR3 DNA sequence: TGTGCCAGCAGTGCCGACAGGGAATCTTTTAATTCACCCCTCCACTTT.

The V and J genes are TRBV9 and TRBJ2-2, with 9 bases lining up with TRBD1. The length of the CDR3 is 16 residues. V was clipped by 2 bases and J by 4 bases; unmatched bases: 6. CDR1 and CDR2 from the germline V gene are SGDLS and YYNGEE. CDR3 protein: CASSVDGTGSTGELFF. CDR3 DNA sequence: TGTGCCAGCAGCGTCGACGGGACAGGGAGCACCGGGGAGCTGTTTTTT.

J is TRBJ1-1 and V is TRBV30; no definite D call. CDR1 is GTSNPN, CDR2 SVGIG, per germline (reference sequence). This CDR3 spans 15 amino acids. The ends were cut back, 3 bases at V and 5 bases at J, with 19 bases in the middle. The CDR3 DNA follows: TGTGCCTGGAGCACCACGATGGCGAGAAGGACTGAAGCTTTCTTT. This translates into CAWSTTMARRTEAFF.

As regards this clone: Different DNA sequences within this sample yield the same CDR3. CDR3 region: CASSFSGGGSKNIQYF. The CDR3 nucleotides read TGTGCCAGCAGCTTTAGCGGGGGAGGATCCAAAAACATTCAGTACTTC. V is TRBV7-2 and J is TRBJ2-4, with TRBD2 matching over 9 bases. This CDR3 has 16 amino acids. The trim removed 3 bases at V and 2 bases at J, leaving 5 bases unmatched. CDR1 is SGHTA, CDR2 FQGNSA, per germline.

The gene calls are TRBV7-8 and TRBJ1-1, with 7 bases aligning to TRBD1. Germline CDR1 is SGHVS and CDR2 is FQNEAQ. V lost 5 bases to trimming and J lost 4 bases; unmatched junction nucleotides: 13. This CDR3 has 16 residues. The CDR3 sequence is CASSRTMEGASTEAFF. DNA for the CDR3: TGTGCCAGCAGCCGGACCATGGAGGGGGCTTCCACTGAAGCTTTCTTT.

This clone was found a few times. This rearrangement joins TRBV5-6 to TRBJ1-5; D is ambiguous. Trimming removed 4 bases from V and 6 bases from J, with 17 bases in between. Germline loops: CDR1 SGHDT, CDR2 YYEEEE. The CDR3 consists of 15 residues. The CDR3 nucleotides read TGTGCCAGCAGCCTGGGAGGGCCCCGGGGTCAGCCCCAGCATTTT. It specifies CASSLGGPRGQPQHF.

The chain employs TRBV7-6 and TRBJ1-4; D unclear. The V end was cut by 0 bases, the J end by 4 bases, with 15 bases between. The CDR3 is 17 residues long. Per germline, CDR1 SGHVS and CDR2 FNYEAQ. In DNA form, the CDR3 reads TGTGCCAGCAGCTTAGCCCTCCCGGACGGTTTTAATGAAAAACTGTTTTTT. Protein: CASSLALPDGFNEKLFF.

The chain has TRBV5-1 and TRBJ1-2, with D perhaps TRBD1 (5 bases). The CDR3 contains 14 residues. V was cut by 2 bases and J by 0 bases, with 8 bases left in between. CDR1 is SGHRS and CDR2 is YFSETQ in the germline V gene. CDR3 in amino acids: CASSFGTTNYGYTF. The CDR3 nucleotides read TGCGCCAGCAGCTTTGGGACCACTAACTATGGCTACACCTTC. The complete variable domain, with remaining parts taken from reference TRBV5-1 and TRBJ1-2, reads KAGVTQTPRYLIKTRGQQVTLSCSPISGHRSVSWYQQTPGQGLQFLFEYFSETQRNKGNFPGRFSGRQFSNSRSEMNVSTLELGDSALYLCASSFGTTNYGYTFGSGTRLTVV.

The J gene is TRBJ1-1, the V gene TRBV29-1, with a possible D match to TRBD1 (6 bases). The CDR3 extends over 14 amino acids. The germline gives CDR1 SQVTM, CDR2 ANQGSEA. V lost 5 bases and J lost 4, with 17 bases in between. This chain's CDR3 is CSVSNRAQGTEAFF. DNA for the CDR3: TGCAGCGTTTCGAACAGGGCCCAGGGCACTGAAGCTTTCTTT.

The chain employs TRBV2 and TRBJ1-1, with 8 bases aligning to TRBD1. J was trimmed by 2 bases and V by 6 bases; bases with no gene match: 2. Germline V lookup: CDR1 SNHLY, CDR2 FYNNEI. The CDR3 loop spans 13 amino acids. The CDR3 protein is CASRDRENTEAFF. CDR3 sequence (DNA): TGTGCCAGCAGGGACAGGGAAAACACTGAAGCTTTCTTT.

This clone was seen a single time. V is TRBV18 and J is TRBJ2-1; possible D gene TRBD2, 7 bases. The CDR3 consists of 16 residues. Germline V lookup: CDR1 KGHSH, CDR2 LQKENI. With 4 bases removed from V and 7 bases from J, the gap between germline ends came to 20 bases. CDR3 DNA: TGTGCCAGCTCACGGGCGGGGGCCCGTCAGGGTAATGAGCAGTTCTTC. It yields the protein CASSRAGARQGNEQFF.

This rearrangement joins TRBV4-3 to TRBJ2-3; D is unresolved. The length of the CDR3 is 13 residues. Germline CDR1 is LGHNA and CDR2 is YSLEER. The germline V and J ends were trimmed by 1 base and 6 bases, with 8 bases remaining between them. The CDR3 DNA follows: TGCGCCAGCAGCCAAGCGCCCGGCGATACGCAGTATTTT. Its protein product is CASSQAPGDTQYF.

The chain has TRBV27 and TRBJ2-7; D is perhaps TRBD1 (6 bases). Trimming removed 5 bases at V and 1 base at J, with 18 bases between. This CDR3 contains 16 residues. Germline CDR1 MNHEY, CDR2 SMNVEV (reference sequence). The chain's CDR3 is CASSPIGWGPSYEQYF. CDR3 DNA: TGTGCCAGCAGTCCTATCGGATGGGGGCCGTCCTACGAGCAGTACTTC.

The rearrangement uses TRBV25-1 and TRBJ2-1; a weak D match, TRBD1 (6 bases). This CDR3 has 16 amino acids. Germline V gives CDR1 MGHDK, CDR2 SYGVNS. Trimming took off 6 bases at V and 0 bases at J, with 15 bases between the two ends. The CDR3 is CASRSSTGSSYNEQFF. The CDR3 DNA sequence: TGTGCCAGCAGATCATCAACAGGGAGCTCCTACAATGAGCAGTTCTTC.

This chain joins TRBV27 and TRBJ1-2; no definite D call. Trimming removed 4 bases from V and 2 bases from J, with 14 bases in between. CDR3 length: 15 amino acids. Germline CDR1 MNHEY, CDR2 SMNVEV (reference sequence). This CDR3 is CASSSTEDWNYGYTF. The CDR3 coding sequence is TGTGCCAGCAGTTCCACTGAGGATTGGAACTATGGCTACACCTTC.

V usage is TRBV9 and J usage is TRBJ1-5; 8 positions agree with TRBD1. This CDR3 comprises 13 residues. The trim removed 4 bases at V and 4 bases at J, leaving 1 base unmatched. CDR1 and CDR2 (germline): SGDLS, YYNGEE. The CDR3 region has the DNA TGTGCCAGCAGCAGGACAGGGAATCAGCCCCAGCATTTT. This translates into CASSRTGNQPQHF.

This chain links TRBV18 with TRBJ1-6; D gene ambiguous. Germline CDR1 and CDR2: KGHSH and LQKENI. V dropped 1 base and J dropped 8 bases, with 9 bases sitting between them. The CDR3 covers 14 residues. As DNA, the CDR3 is TGTGCCAGCTCACCACTTCACAGAGATTCACCCCTCCACTTT. Translated, it gives CASSPLHRDSPLHF.